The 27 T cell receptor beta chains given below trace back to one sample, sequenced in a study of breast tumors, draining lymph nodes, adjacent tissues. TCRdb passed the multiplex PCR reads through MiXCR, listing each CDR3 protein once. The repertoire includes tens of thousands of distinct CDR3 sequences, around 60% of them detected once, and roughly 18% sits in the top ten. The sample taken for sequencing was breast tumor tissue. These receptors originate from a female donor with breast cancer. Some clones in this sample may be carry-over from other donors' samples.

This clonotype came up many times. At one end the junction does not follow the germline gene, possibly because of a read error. Written as DNA, the CDR3 is TGTGTCAGCAGTCCGGGACAGGGAATTGGAAATGAGCAGTTCTTC. Its protein is CVSSPGQGIGNEQFF. The gene calls are TRBV27 and TRBJ2-1, with 9 bases identical to TRBD1. The CDR3 sequence is 15 residues long. The V gene's germline CDR1 is MNHEY and CDR2 SMNVEV (reference sequence).

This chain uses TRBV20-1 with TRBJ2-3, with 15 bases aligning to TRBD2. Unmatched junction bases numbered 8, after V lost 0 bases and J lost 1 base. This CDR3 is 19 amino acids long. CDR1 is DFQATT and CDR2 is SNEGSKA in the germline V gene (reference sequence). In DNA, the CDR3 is TGCAGTGCTAGAGACCGGACTAGCGGGGGGGCTGGGGGCACAGATACGCAGTATTTT. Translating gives CSARDRTSGGAGGTDTQYF.

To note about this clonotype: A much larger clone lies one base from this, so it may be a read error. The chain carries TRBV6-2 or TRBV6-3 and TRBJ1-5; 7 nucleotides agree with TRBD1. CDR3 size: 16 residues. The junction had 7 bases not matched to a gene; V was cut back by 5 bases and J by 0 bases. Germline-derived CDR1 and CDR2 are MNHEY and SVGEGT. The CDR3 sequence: CASSHPRDSSNQPQHF. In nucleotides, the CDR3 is TGTGCCAGCAGTCACCCAAGGGACAGTAGCAATCAGCCCCAGCATTTT.

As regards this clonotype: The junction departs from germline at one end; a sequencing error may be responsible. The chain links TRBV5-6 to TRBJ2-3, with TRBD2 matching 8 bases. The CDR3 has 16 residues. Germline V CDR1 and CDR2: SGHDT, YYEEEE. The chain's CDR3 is CASSFLSGISTVTQYF. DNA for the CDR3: TGTGCCAGCAGCTTCCTTAGCGGGATAAGCACAGTTACGCAGTATTTT.

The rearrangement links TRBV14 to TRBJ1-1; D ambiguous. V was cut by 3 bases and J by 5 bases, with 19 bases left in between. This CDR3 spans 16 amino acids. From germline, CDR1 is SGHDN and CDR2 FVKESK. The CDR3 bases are TGTGCCAGCAGCCAGGGAGGTTCCAGGAGTTTAACTGAAGCTTTCTTT. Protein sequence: CASSQGGSRSLTEAFF.

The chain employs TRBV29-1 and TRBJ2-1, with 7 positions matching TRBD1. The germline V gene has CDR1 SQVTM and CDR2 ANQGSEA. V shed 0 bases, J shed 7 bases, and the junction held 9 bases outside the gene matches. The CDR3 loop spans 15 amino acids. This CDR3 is CSVEDLIQGSNEQFF. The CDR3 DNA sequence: TGCAGCGTTGAAGATCTTATACAGGGGTCGAATGAGCAGTTCTTC.

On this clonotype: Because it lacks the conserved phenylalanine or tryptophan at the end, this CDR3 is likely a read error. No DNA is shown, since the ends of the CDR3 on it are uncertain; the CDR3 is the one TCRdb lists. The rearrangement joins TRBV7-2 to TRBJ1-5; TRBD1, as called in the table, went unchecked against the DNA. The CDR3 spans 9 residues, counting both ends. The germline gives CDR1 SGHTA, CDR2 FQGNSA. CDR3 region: CASSLIGQE.

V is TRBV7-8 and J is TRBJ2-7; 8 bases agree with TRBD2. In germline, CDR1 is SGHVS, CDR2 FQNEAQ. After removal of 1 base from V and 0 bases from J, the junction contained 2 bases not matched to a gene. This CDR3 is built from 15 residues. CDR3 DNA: TGTGCCAGCAGCTTAGGACTAGCGAACTCCTACGAGCAGTACTTC. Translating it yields CASSLGLANSYEQYF. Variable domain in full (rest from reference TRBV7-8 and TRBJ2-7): GAGVSQSPRYKVAKRGQDVALRCDPISGHVSLFWYQQALGQGPEFLTYFQNEAQLDKSGLPSDRFFAERPEGSVSTLKIQRTQQEDSAVYLCASSLGLANSYEQYFGPGTRLTVT.

The CDR3 DNA sequence: TGTGCCAGCTCAATGGCGAGAGCAAATGAGCAGTATTTT. This gives the protein CASSMARANEQYF. The rearrangement links TRBV18 to TRBJ2-3; no clear D gene. Germline V gene data show CDR1 as KGHSH and CDR2 as LQKENI. The CDR3 spans 13 residues. The germline V and J ends were trimmed by 5 bases and 11 bases, with 17 bases remaining between them.

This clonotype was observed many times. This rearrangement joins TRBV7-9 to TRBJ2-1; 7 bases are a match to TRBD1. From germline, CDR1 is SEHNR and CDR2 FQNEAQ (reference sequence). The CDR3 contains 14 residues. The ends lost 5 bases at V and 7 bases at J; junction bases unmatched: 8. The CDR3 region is CASSPIRQGNEQFF. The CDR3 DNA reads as TGTGCCAGCAGCCCTATCCGACAGGGTAATGAGCAGTTCTTC.

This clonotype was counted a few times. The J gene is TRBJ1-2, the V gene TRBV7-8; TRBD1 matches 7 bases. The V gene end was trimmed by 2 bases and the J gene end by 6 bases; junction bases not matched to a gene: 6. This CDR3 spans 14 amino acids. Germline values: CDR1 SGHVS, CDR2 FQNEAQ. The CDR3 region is CASSLQTGIDGYTF. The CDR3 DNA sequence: TGTGCCAGCAGCTTACAGACAGGGATCGATGGCTACACCTTC.

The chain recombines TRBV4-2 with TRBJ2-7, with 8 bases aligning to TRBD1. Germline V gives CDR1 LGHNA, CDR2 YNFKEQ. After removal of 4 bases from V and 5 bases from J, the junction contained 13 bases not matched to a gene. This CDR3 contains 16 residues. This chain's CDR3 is CASSPQNGQGGNEQYF. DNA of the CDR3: TGTGCCAGCAGCCCACAAAACGGACAGGGCGGCAACGAGCAGTACTTC.

CDR3 DNA sequence: TGTGCCAGCAGTTTGGGACAGCGCACCGGGGAGCTGTTTTTT. Its protein is CASSLGQRTGELFF. The chain carries TRBV12-3 or TRBV12-4 and TRBJ2-2; 7 nucleotides match TRBD1. CDR3 length: 14 amino acids. V lost 3 bases, J lost 4 bases, and 2 bases stayed unmatched.

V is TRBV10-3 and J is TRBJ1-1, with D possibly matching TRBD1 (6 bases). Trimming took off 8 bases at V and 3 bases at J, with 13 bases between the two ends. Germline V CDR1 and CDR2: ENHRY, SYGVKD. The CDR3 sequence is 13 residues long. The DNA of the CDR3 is TGTGCCATCGCGAGGAGGGGGGACACTGAAGCTTTCTTT. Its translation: CAIARRGDTEAFF.

The CDR3 region has the DNA TGTGCCAGTAGTATAGGGACTGGAAACACCATATATTTT. It is translated as CASSIGTGNTIYF. The chain links TRBV19 to TRBJ1-3, with D uncertain. Germline V gene lookup returns CDR1 LNHDA and CDR2 SQIVND (reference sequence). The germline V and J ends were trimmed by 1 base and 2 bases, with 3 bases remaining between them. The CDR3 runs to 13 residues. The full variable domain, rest sourced from reference TRBV19 and TRBJ1-3, is DGGITQSPKYLFRKEGQNVTLSCEQNLNHDAMYWYRQDPGQGLRLIYYSQIVNDFQKGDIAEGYSVSREKKESFPLTVTSAQKNPTAFYLCASSIGTGNTIYFGEGSWLTVV.

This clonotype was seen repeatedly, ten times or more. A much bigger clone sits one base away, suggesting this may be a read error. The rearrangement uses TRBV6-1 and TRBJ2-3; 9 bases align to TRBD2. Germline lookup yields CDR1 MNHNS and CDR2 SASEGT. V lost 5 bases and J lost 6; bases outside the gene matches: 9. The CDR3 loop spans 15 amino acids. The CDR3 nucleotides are TGTGCCAGCAGTCCTGGGCTAGCGGGGAGGGATACGCAGTATTTT. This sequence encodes CASSPGLAGRDTQYF.

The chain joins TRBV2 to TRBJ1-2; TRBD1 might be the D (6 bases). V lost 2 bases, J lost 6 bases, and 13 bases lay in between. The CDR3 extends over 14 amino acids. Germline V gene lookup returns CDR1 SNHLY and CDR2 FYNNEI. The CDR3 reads CASSERRGGHGYTF. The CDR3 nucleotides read TGTGCCAGCAGTGAACGTCGGGGGGGGCATGGCTACACCTTC.

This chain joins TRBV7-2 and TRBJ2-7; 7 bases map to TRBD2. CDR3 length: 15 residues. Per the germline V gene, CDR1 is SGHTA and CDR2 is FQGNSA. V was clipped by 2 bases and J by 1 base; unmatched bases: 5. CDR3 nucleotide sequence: TGTGCCAGCAGCTTAATAGTGGGAGGGTCCTACGAGCAGTACTTC. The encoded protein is CASSLIVGGSYEQYF.

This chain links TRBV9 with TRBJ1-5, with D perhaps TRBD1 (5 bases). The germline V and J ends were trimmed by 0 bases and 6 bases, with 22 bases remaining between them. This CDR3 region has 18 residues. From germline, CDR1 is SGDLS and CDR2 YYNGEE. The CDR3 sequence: CASSVDPSPVPGSQPQHF. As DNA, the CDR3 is TGTGCCAGCAGCGTAGACCCTAGCCCCGTTCCAGGGAGTCAGCCCCAGCATTTT.

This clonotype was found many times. CDR3 protein: CASSPWLGKSSYEQYF. CDR3 bases: TGTGCCAGCAGTCCGTGGTTAGGGAAGAGCTCCTACGAGCAGTACTTC. The chain links TRBV6-5 to TRBJ2-7; D uncertain. V lost 5 bases and J 0 bases, leaving 17 bases between the germline ends. The CDR3 extends over 16 amino acids. Germline CDR1 reads MNHEY; CDR2 reads SVGAGI.

Here the CDR3 reads CASSIGLHSGNTIYF. In nucleotides, the CDR3 is TGTGCCAGCAGCATAGGCCTCCACTCTGGAAACACCATATATTTT. The gene calls are TRBV9 and TRBJ1-3; D remains unclear. The germline V gene has CDR1 SGDLS and CDR2 YYNGEE. The CDR3 consists of 15 residues. With 4 bases removed from V and 0 bases from J, the gap between germline ends came to 11 bases.

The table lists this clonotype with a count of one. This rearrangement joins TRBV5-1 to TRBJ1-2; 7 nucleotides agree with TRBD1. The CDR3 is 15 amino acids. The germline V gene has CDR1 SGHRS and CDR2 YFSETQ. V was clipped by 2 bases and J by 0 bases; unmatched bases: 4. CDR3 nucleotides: TGCGCCAGCAGCTTCGGCACAGGGGCTAACTATGGCTACACCTTC. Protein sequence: CASSFGTGANYGYTF.

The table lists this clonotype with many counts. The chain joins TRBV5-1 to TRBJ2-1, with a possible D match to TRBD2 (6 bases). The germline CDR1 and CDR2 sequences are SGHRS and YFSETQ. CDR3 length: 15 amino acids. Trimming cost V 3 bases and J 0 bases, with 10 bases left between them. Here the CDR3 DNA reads TGCGCCAGCAGCTACGGGGGAAGCTCCTACAATGAGCAGTTCTTC. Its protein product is CASSYGGSSYNEQFF.

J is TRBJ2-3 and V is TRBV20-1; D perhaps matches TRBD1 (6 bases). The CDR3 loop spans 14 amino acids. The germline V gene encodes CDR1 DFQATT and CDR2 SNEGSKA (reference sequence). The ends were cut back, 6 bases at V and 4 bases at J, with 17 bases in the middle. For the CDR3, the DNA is TGCAGTGCCAGTATGAGAGGGGGTGCAGATACGCAGTATTTT. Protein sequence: CSASMRGGADTQYF.

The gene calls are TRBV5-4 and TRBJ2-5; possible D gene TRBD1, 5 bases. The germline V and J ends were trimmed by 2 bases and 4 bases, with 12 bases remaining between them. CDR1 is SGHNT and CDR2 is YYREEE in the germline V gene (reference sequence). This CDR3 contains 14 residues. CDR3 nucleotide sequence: TGTGCCAGCAGCTTCGAAGGGGCAGGAGAGACCCAGTACTTC. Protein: CASSFEGAGETQYF.

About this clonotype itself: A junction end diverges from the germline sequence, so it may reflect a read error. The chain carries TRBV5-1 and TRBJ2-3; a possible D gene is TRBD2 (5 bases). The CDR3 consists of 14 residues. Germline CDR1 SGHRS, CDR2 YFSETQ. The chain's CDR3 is CASSSPGSPGTQYF. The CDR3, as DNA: TGTGCCAGCAGCTCTCCGGGAAGCCCGGGCACGCAGTATTTT.

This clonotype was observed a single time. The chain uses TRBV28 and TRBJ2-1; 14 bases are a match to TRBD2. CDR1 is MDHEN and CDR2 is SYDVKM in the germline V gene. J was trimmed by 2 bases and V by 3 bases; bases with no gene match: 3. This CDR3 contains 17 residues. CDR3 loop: CASSFPGLAGAYNEQFF. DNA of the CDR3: TGTGCCAGCAGTTTCCCGGGACTAGCGGGAGCCTACAATGAGCAGTTCTTC.